These 15 T cell receptor beta chains share one sample of origin, sequenced in a study of T cell clones after liver transplantation. Method: immunoSEQ multiplex PCR; TCRdb's copy keeps in-frame clones and lacks some. Of approximately 100,000 clones in the sample, around 80% were seen once. The source material was CD4+ T cells from blood, sampled 47 months after liver transplant. These TCRs come from a human patient who received a liver transplant. Some T cells may possibly be graft donor cells.

This chain links TRBV5-1 with TRBJ2-7, with D unresolved. V gave up 6 bases and J gave up 0 bases, with 7 bases separating them. CDR1 is SGHRS, CDR2 YFSETQ, per germline. The CDR3 runs 12 residues. In DNA, the CDR3 is TGCGCCAGCACCTCGTTCTCCTACGAGCAGTACTTC. This sequence encodes CASTSFSYEQYF.

This clone occurred once. This chain links TRBV11-2 with TRBJ2-1, with D possibly being TRBD1 (6 bases). V lost 2 bases and J lost 7, with 12 bases in between. The CDR3 is made up of 14 amino acids. Germline V lookup: CDR1 SGHAT, CDR2 FQNNGV. The CDR3: CASSLSQGINEQFF. Written as DNA, the CDR3 is TGTGCCAGCAGCTTATCCCAGGGGATTAATGAGCAGTTCTTC. The whole variable domain, filled in from reference TRBV11-2 and TRBJ2-1, reads EAGVAQSPRYKIIEKRQSVAFWCNPISGHATLYWYQQILGQGPKLLIQFQNNGVVDDSQLPKDRFSAERLKGVDSTLKIQPAKLEDSAVYLCASSLSQGINEQFFGPGTRLTVL.

The chain uses TRBV10-1 and TRBJ2-2; 9 positions agree with TRBD1. J gave up 5 bases and V 2 bases, and 9 bases lay outside the gene matches. The CDR3 contains 17 residues. CDR1 and CDR2 from the germline V gene are WNHNN and SYGVQD (reference sequence). CDR3 amino acids: CASSETGTGRITGELFF. Written as DNA, the CDR3 is TGCGCCAGCAGTGAGACTGGGACAGGGCGGATTACCGGGGAGCTGTTTTTT.

This clone was observed a handful of times. The chain has TRBV10-1 and TRBJ1-2; D might be TRBD1 (6 bases). This CDR3 region has 13 residues. Germline V lookup: CDR1 WNHNN, CDR2 SYGVQD (reference sequence). V lost 4 bases and J 3 bases, leaving 9 bases between the germline ends. The CDR3 is CASSVNRDYGYTF. The CDR3 DNA follows: TGCGCCAGCAGTGTGAACAGGGACTATGGCTACACCTTC.

This clone was observed at least ten times. The genes are TRBV7-2 and TRBJ2-1, with 8 bases identical to TRBD1. The CDR3 runs to 15 residues. The V gene's germline CDR1 is SGHTA and CDR2 FQGNSA. V dropped 1 base and J dropped 2; count of bases not matched to a gene: 1. CDR3 nucleotides: TGTGCCAGCAGCTTAGGGACAGGGCCCTACAATGAGCAGTTCTTC. Its translation: CASSLGTGPYNEQFF. The whole variable domain, filled in from reference TRBV7-2 and TRBJ2-1, reads GAGVSQSPSNKVTEKGKDVELRCDPISGHTALYWYRQSLGQGLEFLIYFQGNSAPDKSGLPSDRFSAERTGGSVSTLTIQRTQQEDSAVYLCASSLGTGPYNEQFFGPGTRLTVL.

This clone appeared a few times. The chain uses TRBV7-3 and TRBJ2-3, with 9 nucleotides matching TRBD1. Trimming at V came to 6 bases and at J to 4 bases, leaving 11 bases not matched to a gene. Germline V gene sequence: CDR1 SGHTA, CDR2 FQGTGA. This CDR3 contains 16 residues. The CDR3 reads CASSRRTGETADTQYF. The CDR3 nucleotides are TGTGCCAGCAGTCGGAGGACAGGGGAGACGGCAGATACGCAGTATTTT.

The rearrangement uses TRBV11-3 and TRBJ2-1; tentatively, D is TRBD2 (5 bases). This CDR3 spans 13 amino acids. The germline V gene has CDR1 SGHNT and CDR2 YENEEA. Trimming took 5 bases from V and 6 from J, leaving 11 bases between them. The CDR3 region has the DNA TGTGCCAGCAGCGTCCGAGCGGCCAATGAGCAGTTCTTC. Translated: CASSVRAANEQFF.

This sequence joins TRBV4-2 and TRBJ2-3, with unresolved D. V lost 0 bases to trimming and J lost 3 bases, with 7 bases between them. In germline, CDR1 is LGHNA, CDR2 YNFKEQ. The length of the CDR3 is 14 residues. CDR3 in DNA: TGTGCCAGCAGCCAAGATCCGGAGACAGATACGCAGTATTTT. It translates to CASSQDPETDTQYF.

This chain's CDR3 is CASSVAAADGELFF. The DNA of the CDR3 is TGTGCCAGCAGCGTAGCGGCAGCCGACGGGGAGCTGTTTTTT. V gene TRBV9 combines with J gene TRBJ2-2; no firm D call. Germline CDR1 reads SGDLS; CDR2 reads YYNGEE. V was pared by 0 bases and J by 7 bases, with 10 bases between. CDR3 size: 14 residues.

This clone was seen only once. This rearrangement joins TRBV15 to TRBJ2-5; tentative D call: TRBD2 (5 bases). Germline CDR1 and CDR2: LNHNV and YYDKDF (reference sequence). V gave up 1 base and J gave up 4 bases, with 16 bases separating them. This CDR3 comprises 16 residues. The CDR3 DNA sequence: TGTGCCACCAGCAGAGGGAAGGTCGGGAATCCAGAGACCCAGTACTTC. Amino acids: CATSRGKVGNPETQYF. Together with reference TRBV15 and TRBJ2-5, the CDR3 gives the full variable domain: DAMVIQNPRYQVTQFGKPVTLSCSQTLNHNVMYWYQQKSSQAPKLLFHYYDKDFNNEADTPDNFQSRRPNTSFCFLDIRSPGLGDTAMYLCATSRGKVGNPETQYFGPGTRLLVL.

The genes are TRBV7-3 and TRBJ2-7; D is uncertain. This CDR3 contains 15 residues. Trimming removed 5 bases from V and 5 bases from J, with 19 bases in between. Germline V gene sequence: CDR1 SGHTA, CDR2 FQGTGA. The DNA for the CDR3 is TGTGCCAGCAGCCCTGTAGCCGGTTCCGTACACGAGCAGTACTTC. Amino acids: CASSPVAGSVHEQYF.

The genes are TRBV7-8 and TRBJ2-1, with a tentative D call TRBD2 (5 bases). Germline V CDR1 and CDR2: SGHVS, FQNEAQ. The CDR3 covers 16 residues. V lost 3 bases and J 7 bases, leaving 19 bases between the germline ends. In DNA, the CDR3 is TGTGCCAGCAGCTTCGGACCGGGATACATAAGGAATGAGCAGTTCTTC. It yields the protein CASSFGPGYIRNEQFF.

This sequence joins TRBV7-9 and TRBJ1-2; D possibly corresponds to TRBD1 (6 bases). From germline, CDR1 is SEHNR and CDR2 FQNEAQ (reference sequence). The CDR3 has 15 residues. The germline V and J ends were trimmed by 5 bases and 4 bases, with 17 bases remaining between them. CDR3 nucleotide sequence: TGTGCCAGCAGCCGATCGGGGGCCATCGGCTATGGCTACACCTTC. It codes for CASSRSGAIGYGYTF.

This clone occurred a few times. This chain links TRBV14 with TRBJ2-7; TRBD2 matches at 8 bases. J lost 4 bases, V lost 2 bases, and 13 bases had no gene match. CDR1 is SGHDN and CDR2 is FVKESK in the germline V gene. This CDR3 has 17 residues. The CDR3 DNA reads TGTGCCAGCAGCCAAAAACTATCGGGACTAGTTAGTTACGAGCAGTACTTC. Its translation: CASSQKLSGLVSYEQYF.

The V call is TRBV12-5, the J call TRBJ1-5; the match to TRBD1 covers 7 bases. The CDR3 is 17 amino acids. V gave up 1 base and J gave up 4 bases; unmatched junction bases: 10. CDR1 and CDR2 from the germline V gene are LGHNT and FRNRAP. The CDR3 region is CASGLAPPGQENQPQHF. The CDR3, as DNA: TGTGCTAGTGGTTTGGCGCCCCCCGGACAGGAGAATCAGCCCCAGCATTTT.